This TCR beta chain emerged from a study of graft-versus-host responses after intestinal transplantation. The method was immunoSEQ multiplex PCR; TCRdb's version includes in-frame clones alone and lacks a portion of them. This repertoire shows under 150,000 clones, roughly 95% found once; its top ten account for around 3.3%. Notes on this clone: Its cognate antigen is unknown.

Trimming took 4 bases from V and 1 from J; bases not matched to a gene: 11. Germline V lookup: CDR1 MDHEN, CDR2 SYDVKM. This CDR3 spans 17 amino acids. The material sequenced was unstimulated CD8+ T cells sorted from spleen or lymph node cells, taken before intestinal transplant. This chain connects TRBV28 to TRBJ1-1, with TRBD1 matching over 8 bases. The receptor comes from a human donor who received an intestinal transplant. In DNA, the CDR3 is TGTGCCAGCAGTTCTATACAGGGGGGGGCTGGGAACACTGAAGCTTTCTTT. It translates to CASSSIQGGAGNTEAFF.